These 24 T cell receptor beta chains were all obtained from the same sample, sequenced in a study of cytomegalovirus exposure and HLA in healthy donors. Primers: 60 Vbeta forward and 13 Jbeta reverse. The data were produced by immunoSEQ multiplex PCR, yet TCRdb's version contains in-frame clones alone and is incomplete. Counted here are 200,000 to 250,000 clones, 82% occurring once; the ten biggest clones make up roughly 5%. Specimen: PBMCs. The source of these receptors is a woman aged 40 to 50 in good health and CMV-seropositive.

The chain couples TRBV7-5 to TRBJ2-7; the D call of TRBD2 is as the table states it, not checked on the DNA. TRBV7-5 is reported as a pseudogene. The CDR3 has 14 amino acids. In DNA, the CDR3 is TGTGTCAGAAGCTGGAGACTTACAAAATACGAGCAGTACTTC. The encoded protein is CVRSWRLTKYEQYF.

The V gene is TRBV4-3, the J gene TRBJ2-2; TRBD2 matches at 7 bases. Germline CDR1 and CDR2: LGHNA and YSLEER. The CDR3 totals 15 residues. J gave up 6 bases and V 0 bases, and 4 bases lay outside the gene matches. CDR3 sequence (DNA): TGCGCCAGCAGCCAAGATGAGCGGGGATCCGGGGAGCTGTTTTTT. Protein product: CASSQDERGSGELFF.

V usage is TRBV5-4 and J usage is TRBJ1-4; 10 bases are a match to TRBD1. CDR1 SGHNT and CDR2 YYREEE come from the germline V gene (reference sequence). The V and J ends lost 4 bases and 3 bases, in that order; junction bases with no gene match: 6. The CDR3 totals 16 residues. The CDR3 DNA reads TGTGCCAGCAGCCTCCGACAGGGGGCGGCTAATGAAAAACTGTTTTTT. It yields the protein CASSLRQGAANEKLFF.

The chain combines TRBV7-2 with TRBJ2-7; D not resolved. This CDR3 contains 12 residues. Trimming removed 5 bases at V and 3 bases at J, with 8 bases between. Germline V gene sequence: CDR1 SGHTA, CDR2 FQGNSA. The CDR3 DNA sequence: TGTGCCAGCAGCCCGGGTCTCTACGAGCAGTACTTC. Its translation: CASSPGLYEQYF.

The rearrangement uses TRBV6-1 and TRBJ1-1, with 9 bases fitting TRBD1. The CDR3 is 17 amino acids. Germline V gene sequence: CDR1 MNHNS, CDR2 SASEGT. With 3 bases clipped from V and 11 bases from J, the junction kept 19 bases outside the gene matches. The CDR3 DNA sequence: TGTGCCAGCAGTGATCAGCTTCTTGGGACAGGGACCAGCACCGCTTTCTTT. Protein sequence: CASSDQLLGTGTSTAFF.

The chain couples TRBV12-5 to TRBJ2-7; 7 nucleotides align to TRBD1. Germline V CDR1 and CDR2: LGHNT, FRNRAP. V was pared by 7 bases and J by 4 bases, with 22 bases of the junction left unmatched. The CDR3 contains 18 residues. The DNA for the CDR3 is TGTGCTAGTGATTTTCCACAAACAGGGGACGGTAAAACATACGAGCAGTACTTC. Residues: CASDFPQTGDGKTYEQYF.

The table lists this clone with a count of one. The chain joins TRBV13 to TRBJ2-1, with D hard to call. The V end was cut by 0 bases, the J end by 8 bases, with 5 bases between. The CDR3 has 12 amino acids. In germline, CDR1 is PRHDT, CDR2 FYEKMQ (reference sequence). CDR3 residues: CASSLGGDEQFF. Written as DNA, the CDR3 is TGTGCCAGCAGCTTAGGGGGCGATGAGCAGTTCTTC.

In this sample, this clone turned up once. CDR3 region: CAWSVGQATDTQYF. As DNA, the CDR3 is TGTGCCTGGAGTGTTGGGCAGGCCACAGATACGCAGTATTTT. The chain links TRBV30 to TRBJ2-3, with D unresolved. CDR1 and CDR2 from the germline V gene are GTSNPN and SVGIG (reference sequence). V was clipped by 0 bases and J by 2 bases, with 9 bases between them. The CDR3 is 14 amino acids. Full variable domain (rest looked up from reference TRBV30 and TRBJ2-3): SQTIHQWPATLVQPVGSPLSLECTVEGTSNPNLYWYRQAAGRGLQLLFYSVGIGQISSEVPQNLSASRPQDRQFILSSKKLLLSDSGFYLCAWSVGQATDTQYFGPGTRLTVL.

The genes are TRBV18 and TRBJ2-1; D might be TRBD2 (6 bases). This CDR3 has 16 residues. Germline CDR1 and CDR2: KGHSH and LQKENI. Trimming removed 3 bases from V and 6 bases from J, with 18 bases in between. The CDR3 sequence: CASSPNTQSGFNEQFF. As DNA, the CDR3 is TGTGCCAGCTCACCTAACACCCAGAGCGGGTTCAATGAGCAGTTCTTC. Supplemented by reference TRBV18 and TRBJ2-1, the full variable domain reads NAGVMQNPRHLVRRRGQEARLRCSPMKGHSHVYWYRQLPEEGLKFMVYLQKENIIDESGMPKERFSAEFPKEGPSILRIQQVVRGDSAAYFCASSPNTQSGFNEQFFGPGTRLTVL.

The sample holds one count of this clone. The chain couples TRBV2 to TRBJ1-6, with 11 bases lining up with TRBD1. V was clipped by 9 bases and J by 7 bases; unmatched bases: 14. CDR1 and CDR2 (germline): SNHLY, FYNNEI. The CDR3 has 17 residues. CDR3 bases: TGTGCCAGGGCGACCAGTCCCGGGACAGGGGGAAATTCACCCCTCCACTTT. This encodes CARATSPGTGGNSPLHF.

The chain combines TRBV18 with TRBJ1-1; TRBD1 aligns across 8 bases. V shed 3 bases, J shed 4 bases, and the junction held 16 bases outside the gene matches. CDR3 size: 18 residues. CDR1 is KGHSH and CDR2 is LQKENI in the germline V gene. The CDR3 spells CASSPSWGTGSSGTEAFF. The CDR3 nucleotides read TGTGCCAGCTCACCCTCGTGGGGGACAGGAAGTTCGGGCACTGAAGCTTTCTTT.

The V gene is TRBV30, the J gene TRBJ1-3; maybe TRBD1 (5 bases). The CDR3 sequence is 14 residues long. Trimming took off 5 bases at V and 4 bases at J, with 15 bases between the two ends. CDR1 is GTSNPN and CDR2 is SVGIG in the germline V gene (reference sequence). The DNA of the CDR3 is TGTGCCTGGGGACGGGGGTTAACGGGAAACACCATATATTTT. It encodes CAWGRGLTGNTIYF.

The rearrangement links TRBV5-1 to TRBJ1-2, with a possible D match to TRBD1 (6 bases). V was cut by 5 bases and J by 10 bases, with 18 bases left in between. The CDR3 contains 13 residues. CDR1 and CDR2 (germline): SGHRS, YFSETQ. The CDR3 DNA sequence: TGCGCCAGCAGTAATGACAGGCCCCTGGACTACACCTTC. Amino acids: CASSNDRPLDYTF.

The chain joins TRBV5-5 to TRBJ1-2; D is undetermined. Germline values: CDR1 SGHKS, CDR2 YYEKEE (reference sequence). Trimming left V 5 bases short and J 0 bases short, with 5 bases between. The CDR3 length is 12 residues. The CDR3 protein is CASRPTNYGYTF. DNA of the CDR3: TGTGCCAGCAGACCTACTAACTATGGCTACACCTTC. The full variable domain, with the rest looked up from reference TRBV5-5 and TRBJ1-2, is DAGVTQSPTHLIKTRGQQVTLRCSPISGHKSVSWYQQVLGQGPQFIFQYYEKEERGRGNFPDRFSARQFPNYSSELNVNALLLGDSALYLCASRPTNYGYTFGSGTRLTVV.

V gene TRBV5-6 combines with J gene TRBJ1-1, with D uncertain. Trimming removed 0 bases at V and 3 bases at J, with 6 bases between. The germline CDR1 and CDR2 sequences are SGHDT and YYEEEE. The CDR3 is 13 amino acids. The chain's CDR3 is CASSLDKYTEAFF. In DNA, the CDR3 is TGTGCCAGCAGCTTGGACAAATACACTGAAGCTTTCTTT. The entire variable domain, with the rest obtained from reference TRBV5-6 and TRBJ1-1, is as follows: DAGVTQSPTHLIKTRGQQVTLRCSPKSGHDTVSWYQQALGQGPQFIFQYYEEEERQRGNFPDRFSGHQFPNYSSELNVNALLLGDSALYLCASSLDKYTEAFFGQGTRLTVV.

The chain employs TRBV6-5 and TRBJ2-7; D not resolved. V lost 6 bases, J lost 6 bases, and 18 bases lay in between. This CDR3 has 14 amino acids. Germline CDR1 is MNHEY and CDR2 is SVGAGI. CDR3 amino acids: CASSYGLGDGEQYF. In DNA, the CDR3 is TGTGCCAGCAGCTACGGGCTGGGCGACGGCGAGCAGTACTTC.

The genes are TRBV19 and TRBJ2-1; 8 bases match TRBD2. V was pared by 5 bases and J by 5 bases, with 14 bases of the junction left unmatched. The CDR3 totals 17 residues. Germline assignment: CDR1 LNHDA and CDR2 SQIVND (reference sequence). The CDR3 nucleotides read TGTGCCAGTAGTCCCCTCCACGGCGCGGGAGGTGACAATGAGCAGTTCTTC. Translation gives CASSPLHGAGGDNEQFF.

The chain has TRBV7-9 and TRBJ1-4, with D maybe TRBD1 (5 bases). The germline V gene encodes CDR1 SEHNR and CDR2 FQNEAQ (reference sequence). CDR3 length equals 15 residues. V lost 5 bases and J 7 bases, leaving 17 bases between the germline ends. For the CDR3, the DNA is TGTGCCAGCAGCCGGTGGCAGGGAACGAGTGAAAAACTGTTTTTT. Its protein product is CASSRWQGTSEKLFF.

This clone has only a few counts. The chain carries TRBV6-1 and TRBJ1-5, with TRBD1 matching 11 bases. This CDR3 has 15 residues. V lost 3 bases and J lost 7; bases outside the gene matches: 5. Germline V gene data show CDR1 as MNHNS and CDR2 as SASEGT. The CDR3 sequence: CASSEGQGGRQPQHF. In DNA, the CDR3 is TGTGCCAGCAGTGAGGGACAGGGGGGAAGACAGCCCCAGCATTTT.

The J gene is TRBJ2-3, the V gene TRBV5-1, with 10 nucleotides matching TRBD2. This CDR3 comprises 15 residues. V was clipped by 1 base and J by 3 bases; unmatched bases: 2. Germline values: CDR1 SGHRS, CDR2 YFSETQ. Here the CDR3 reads CASSLTSGITDTQYF. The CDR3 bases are TGCGCCAGCAGCTTGACTAGCGGGATAACAGATACGCAGTATTTT.

CDR3 DNA: TGTGCCAGCAGTCTGGGACAGGGGAATCACTATGGCTACACCTTC. This codes for CASSLGQGNHYGYTF. V usage is TRBV6-5 and J usage is TRBJ1-2, with 10 bases fitting TRBD1. Germline V gives CDR1 MNHEY, CDR2 SVGAGI. Trimming removed 5 bases from V and 3 bases from J; junction bases left unmatched: 6. The CDR3 is made up of 15 amino acids.

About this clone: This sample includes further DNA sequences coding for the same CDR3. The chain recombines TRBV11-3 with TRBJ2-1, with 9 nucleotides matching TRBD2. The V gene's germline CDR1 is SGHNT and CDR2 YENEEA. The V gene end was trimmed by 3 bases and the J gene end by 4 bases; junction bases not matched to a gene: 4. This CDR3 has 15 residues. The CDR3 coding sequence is TGTGCCAGCAGCTTCCGGACTAGCGCTTACAATGAGCAGTTCTTC. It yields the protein CASSFRTSAYNEQFF.

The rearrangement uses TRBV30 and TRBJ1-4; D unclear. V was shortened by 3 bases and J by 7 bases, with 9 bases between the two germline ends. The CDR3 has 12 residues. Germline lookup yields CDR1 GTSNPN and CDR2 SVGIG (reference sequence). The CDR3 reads CAWSKGGEKLFF. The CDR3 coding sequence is TGTGCCTGGAGCAAGGGAGGTGAAAAACTGTTTTTT.

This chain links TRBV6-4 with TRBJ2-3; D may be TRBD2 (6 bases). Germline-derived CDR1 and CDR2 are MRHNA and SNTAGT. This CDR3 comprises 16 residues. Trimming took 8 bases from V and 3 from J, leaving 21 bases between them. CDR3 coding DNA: TGTGCCAGCCACGGTGTACGATCCGCGGGGACAGATACGCAGTATTTT. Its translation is CASHGVRSAGTDTQYF.